At least ten counts were recorded for the clone carrying this T cell receptor (beta chain). This entry comes from a study of T cell repertoires in cytomegalovirus infection. TCRdb fed the reads into MiXCR, producing one record per CDR3 protein. The table shows 500,000 to 600,000 distinct CDR3 sequences, with more than 15% occurring only once. V was pared by 2 bases and J by 1 base, with 23 bases of the junction left unmatched. This CDR3 has 22 residues. Germline assignment: CDR1 MDHEN and CDR2 SYDVKM. Sequenced sample: CD8+ T cells from PBMCs. This sequence originates from a human donor in good health (CMV status not recorded). Some clones in this sample may be carry-over from other donors' samples. This chain uses TRBV28 with TRBJ2-3; the match to TRBD2 covers 8 bases. CDR3 loop: CASSLDLSGEAGEVPRTDTQYF. The CDR3 DNA reads TGTGCCAGCAGTTTAGACCTTTCCGGAGAAGCGGGAGAGGTTCCCCGCACAGATACGCAGTATTTT.